The 15 T cell receptor beta chains presented below share a single source sample, sequenced in a study of T cells in Graves' hyperthyroidism and ophthalmopathy. Amplification targeted TCR beta CDR3 regions from RNA transcripts. Using the HTBI primer set, a first-round RT-PCR was run on the TCR CDR3. TCRdb used MiXCR to reprocess the multiplex PCR reads, holding one entry per CDR3 protein. The sample records 750,000 to 900,000 distinct CDR3 sequences, around 39% being singletons. Material: blood. These receptors all stem from a man in his late teens or twenties with Graves' hyperthyroidism.

DNA for the CDR3: TGCAGCGTTGAAGACCGGGACACCTGGGGCTACACCTTC. Its translation: CSVEDRDTWGYTF. The J gene is TRBJ1-2, the V gene TRBV29-1; perhaps TRBD1 as D (6 bases). V was pared by 0 bases and J by 8 bases, with 13 bases between. The germline gives CDR1 SQVTM, CDR2 ANQGSEA. The CDR3 length is 13 residues.

The genes are TRBV29-1 and TRBJ2-3; D unresolved. Germline CDR1 is SQVTM and CDR2 is ANQGSEA. Trimming left V 4 bases short and J 0 bases short, with 11 bases between. This CDR3 contains 14 residues. As DNA, the CDR3 is TGCAGCGTTGTGATGGGATCTAGCACAGATACGCAGTATTTT. Translating gives CSVVMGSSTDTQYF.

In DNA, the CDR3 is TGTGCCAGCAGCCAAGGACGGAGAAGCTCCTACGAGCAGTACTTC. The encoded protein is CASSQGRRSSYEQYF. This rearrangement joins TRBV14 to TRBJ2-7; D remains ambiguous. Germline V gene data show CDR1 as SGHDN and CDR2 as FVKESK. The V end was cut by 1 base, the J end by 0 bases, with 10 bases between. The CDR3 has 15 residues.

This clonotype was seen a handful of times. The gene calls are TRBV5-1 and TRBJ2-7; a possible D gene is TRBD1 (7 bases). This CDR3 is built from 14 residues. Germline lookup yields CDR1 SGHRS and CDR2 YFSETQ. Trimming took 7 bases from V and 2 from J, leaving 16 bases between them. The DNA of the CDR3 is TGCGCCAGCGCCTCAGGGGGGTCTCCCTACGAGCAGTACTTC. It translates to CASASGGSPYEQYF.

This clonotype was seen repeatedly, ten times or more. The chain has TRBV20-1 and TRBJ1-5; D may be TRBD1 (5 bases). V gave up 5 bases and J gave up 0 bases, with 14 bases separating them. The CDR3 spans 15 residues. Germline V lookup: CDR1 DFQATT, CDR2 SNEGSKA (reference sequence). CDR3 in amino acids: CSAPRTPDSNQPQHF. The CDR3 DNA is TGCAGTGCTCCACGGACACCAGATAGCAATCAGCCCCAGCATTTT.

This clonotype has at least ten counts. J is TRBJ1-3 and V is TRBV7-8; 9 bases are a match to TRBD1. The CDR3 totals 16 residues. From germline, CDR1 is SGHVS and CDR2 FQNEAQ. With V trimmed by 0 bases and J by 4 bases, 4 bases remained unmatched. This chain's CDR3 is CASSLAGTGYGNTIYF. The CDR3 coding sequence is TGTGCCAGCAGCTTAGCGGGGACAGGGTACGGAAACACCATATATTTT.

This chain connects TRBV7-3 to TRBJ1-2; D is undetermined. Germline V gene sequence: CDR1 SGHTA, CDR2 FQGTGA. The V gene lost 8 bases and the J gene lost 4 bases, with 8 bases spanning the gap. This CDR3 spans 11 amino acids. CDR3 region: CASSGIYGYTF. Written as DNA, the CDR3 is TGTGCCAGCTCAGGCATCTATGGCTACACCTTC. Complete variable domain (other parts from reference TRBV7-3 and TRBJ1-2): GAGVSQTPSNKVTEKGKYVELRCDPISGHTALYWYRQSLGQGPEFLIYFQGTGAADDSGLPNDRFFAVRPEGSVSTLKIQRTERGDSAVYLCASSGIYGYTFGSGTRLTVV.

The chain employs TRBV7-9 and TRBJ2-5; D is possibly TRBD2 (6 bases). From germline, CDR1 is SEHNR and CDR2 FQNEAQ (reference sequence). Trimming took 11 bases from V and 0 from J, leaving 10 bases between them. The CDR3 runs 12 residues. The CDR3 reads CAAGRYQETQYF. In DNA, the CDR3 is TGTGCCGCAGGGAGGTACCAAGAGACCCAGTACTTC.

At least ten counts were recorded for this clonotype. This sequence joins TRBV7-9 and TRBJ1-5; no definite D call. CDR1 and CDR2 (germline): SEHNR, FQNEAQ (reference sequence). The CDR3 spans 12 residues. The ends were cut back, 1 base at V and 7 bases at J, with 5 bases in the middle. CDR3 sequence reads: CASSLGVQPQHF. As DNA, the CDR3 is TGTGCCAGCAGCTTAGGCGTGCAGCCCCAGCATTTT.

The chain combines TRBV20-1 with TRBJ2-2, with a tentative D call TRBD1 (5 bases). From germline, CDR1 is DFQATT and CDR2 SNEGSKA (reference sequence). The CDR3 length is 12 residues. For the CDR3, the DNA is TGCAGCCACCGAAAGACAGCCGGGGAGCTGTTTTTT. Translating gives CSHRKTAGELFF.

V gene TRBV12-3 or TRBV12-4 combines with J gene TRBJ1-4; D uncertain. CDR3 length: 14 amino acids. V was cut by 10 bases and J by 0 bases, with 12 bases left in between. The CDR3 reads CATSRATTNEKLFF. In nucleotides, the CDR3 is TGTGCCACTTCTAGGGCAACAACTAATGAAAAACTGTTTTTT.

This chain joins TRBV2 and TRBJ2-7, with D possibly being TRBD1 (6 bases). V lost 0 bases, J lost 1 base, and 10 bases lay in between. The germline V gene has CDR1 SNHLY and CDR2 FYNNEI. This CDR3 region has 15 residues. Here the CDR3 reads CASSEARGASYEQYF. In nucleotides, the CDR3 is TGTGCCAGCAGTGAAGCCAGGGGCGCGTCCTACGAGCAGTACTTC.

The chain links TRBV29-1 to TRBJ2-7, with a weak D call TRBD2 (5 bases). Germline CDR1 and CDR2: SQVTM and ANQGSEA. V was shortened by 5 bases and J by 7 bases, with 18 bases between the two germline ends. This CDR3 contains 13 residues. CDR3 coding DNA: TGCAGCGTTAAGGACGAGGGTACCGGGGAGCAGTACTTC. This translates into CSVKDEGTGEQYF.

The chain uses TRBV29-1 and TRBJ1-2; a weak D match, TRBD1 (5 bases). The V end was cut by 6 bases, the J end by 3 bases, with 17 bases between. Germline V gene data show CDR1 as SQVTM and CDR2 as ANQGSEA. CDR3 length: 14 residues. In DNA form, the CDR3 reads TGCAGCGTCCCCAAGGAAGGGGCCGACTATGGCTACACCTTC. Translating gives CSVPKEGADYGYTF.

The chain employs TRBV20-1 and TRBJ1-4, with TRBD1 as a possible D gene (5 bases). Looked up from germline, CDR1 is DFQATT and CDR2 is SNEGSKA (reference sequence). The V end was cut by 1 base, the J end by 2 bases, with 11 bases between. The CDR3 extends over 15 amino acids. CDR3 sequence reads: CSARGQSGTNEKLFF. The CDR3 DNA is TGCAGTGCTAGAGGACAGTCGGGGACTAATGAAAAACTGTTTTTT.